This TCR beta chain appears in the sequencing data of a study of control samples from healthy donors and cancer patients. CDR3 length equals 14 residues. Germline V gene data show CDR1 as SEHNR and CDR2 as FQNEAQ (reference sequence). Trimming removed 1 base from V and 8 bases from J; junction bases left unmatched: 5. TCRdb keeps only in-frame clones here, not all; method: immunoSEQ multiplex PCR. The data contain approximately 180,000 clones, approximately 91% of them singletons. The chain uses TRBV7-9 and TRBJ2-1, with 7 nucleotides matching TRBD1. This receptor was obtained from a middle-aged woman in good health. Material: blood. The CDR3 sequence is CASSLGDRVDEQFF. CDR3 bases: TGTGCCAGCAGCTTAGGAGACAGGGTCGATGAGCAGTTCTTC. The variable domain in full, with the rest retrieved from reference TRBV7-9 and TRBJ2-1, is DTGVSQNPRHKITKRGQNVTFRCDPISEHNRLYWYRQTLGQGPEFLTYFQNEAQLEKSRLLSDRFSAERPKGSFSTLEIQRTEQGDSAMYLCASSLGDRVDEQFFGPGTRLTVL.